This passage covers 28 T cell receptor beta chains from one sample sequenced in a study of OX40 agonist ivuxolimab in advanced cancers. The method was the immunoSEQ multiplex PCR assay. The clones in this table, taken by TCRdb from immuneACCESS, are in-frame only. Not every clone is retained; where verified, under half of the shortfall comes from an unresolved V gene, and the cause of the rest is unknown. The sample table holds 76,000 or so clones, of which roughly 91% were seen once. The ten largest clonotypes hold 10% to 15% of the sample. Sequencing was performed on CD4+ or CD8+ T cells sorted from blood, taken in a trial of the OX40 agonist ivuxolimab. The source is an adult with an advanced solid tumor such as melanoma, head and neck, liver or kidney cancer.

The J gene is TRBJ2-7, the V gene TRBV27; maybe TRBD1 (5 bases). In germline, CDR1 is MNHEY, CDR2 SMNVEV (reference sequence). The CDR3 sequence is 15 residues long. Between the trimmed V and J ends, which lost 2 bases and 3 bases, there was a span of 14 bases. DNA for the CDR3: TGTGCCAGCAGTTTACCAGGGTCTCCCCTCTACGAGCAGTACTTC. This encodes CASSLPGSPLYEQYF.

This sequence joins TRBV28 and TRBJ1-2; 7 bases align to TRBD1. The CDR3 runs 15 residues. Germline CDR1 reads MDHEN; CDR2 reads SYDVKM. The junction had 7 bases not matched to a gene; V was cut back by 5 bases and J by 1 base. CDR3 in amino acids: CASSPGTVYNYGYTF. DNA for the CDR3: TGTGCCAGCAGTCCCGGGACAGTTTATAACTATGGCTACACCTTC.

The CDR3 is CASSQDRQGNEKLFF. The DNA of the CDR3 is TGCGCCAGCAGCCAAGATAGACAGGGGAATGAAAAACTGTTTTTT. The chain carries TRBV4-1 and TRBJ1-4; the match to TRBD1 covers 8 bases. The germline CDR1 and CDR2 sequences are MGHRA and YSYEKL. The V segment lost 0 bases and the J segment 5 bases; nucleotides outside the gene matches: 2. The CDR3 is made up of 15 amino acids.

The rearrangement uses TRBV5-1 and TRBJ2-7; TRBD2 matches 8 bases. V lost 1 base to trimming and J lost 3 bases; unmatched junction nucleotides: 3. The CDR3 extends over 14 amino acids. The germline V gene has CDR1 SGHRS and CDR2 YFSETQ. The CDR3 spells CASSLTSGFYEQYF. Here the CDR3 DNA reads TGCGCCAGCAGCTTGACTAGCGGATTCTACGAGCAGTACTTC.

V gene TRBV27 combines with J gene TRBJ1-4, with 7 nucleotides matching TRBD1. After removal of 6 bases from V and 7 bases from J, the junction contained 8 bases not matched to a gene. Per germline, CDR1 MNHEY and CDR2 SMNVEV (reference sequence). The CDR3 extends over 14 amino acids. The CDR3, as DNA: TGTGCCAGCAGCTCTCAGGGGGGGAGTGAAAAACTGTTTTTT. Encoded protein: CASSSQGGSEKLFF.

The chain is built from TRBV30 and TRBJ2-3; 7 bases fit TRBD1. This CDR3 has 14 amino acids. The J segment lost 1 base and the V segment lost 2 bases, leaving 3 bases of the junction unmatched. Germline V CDR1 and CDR2: GTSNPN, SVGIG (reference sequence). The CDR3 spells CAWSSGQGTDTQYF. The DNA of the CDR3 is TGTGCCTGGAGTTCAGGACAGGGCACAGATACGCAGTATTTT.

The chain is built from TRBV5-1 and TRBJ2-7, with D perhaps matching TRBD1 (6 bases). This CDR3 is 15 amino acids long. The germline V and J ends were trimmed by 5 bases and 0 bases, with 15 bases remaining between them. The germline gives CDR1 SGHRS, CDR2 YFSETQ. CDR3 DNA sequence: TGCGCCAGCAGGCTCACAGGGCAAAGCTCCTACGAGCAGTACTTC. Protein product: CASRLTGQSSYEQYF.

The chain combines TRBV5-6 with TRBJ1-5; D unresolved. V gave up 0 bases and J gave up 0 bases, with 7 bases separating them. Per the germline V gene, CDR1 is SGHDT and CDR2 is YYEEEE. This CDR3 has 15 residues. The CDR3 DNA reads TGTGCCAGCAGCTTGGCCTCGATTAGCAATCAGCCCCAGCATTTT. It codes for CASSLASISNQPQHF.

The chain employs TRBV28 and TRBJ1-2; weak D call: TRBD1 (5 bases). CDR1 and CDR2 from the germline V gene are MDHEN and SYDVKM. The CDR3 length is 17 residues. Trimming took off 5 bases at V and 8 bases at J, with 27 bases between the two ends. The CDR3 reads CASSPLEWPGLHPGYTF. In nucleotides, the CDR3 is TGTGCCAGCAGTCCCCTAGAGTGGCCGGGACTACACCCAGGCTACACCTTC.

The chain has TRBV27 and TRBJ2-1; TRBD1 is a possible D gene (6 bases). CDR3 length equals 13 residues. V was trimmed by 3 bases and J by 7 bases, leaving 10 bases between them. CDR1 MNHEY and CDR2 SMNVEV come from the germline V gene (reference sequence). The CDR3: CASSLGTPNEQFF. The CDR3, as DNA: TGTGCCAGCAGTTTGGGGACACCAAATGAGCAGTTCTTC.

The gene calls are TRBV27 and TRBJ2-7; TRBD1 might be the D (5 bases). From germline, CDR1 is MNHEY and CDR2 SMNVEV (reference sequence). The CDR3 extends over 14 amino acids. Trimming removed 8 bases from V and 2 bases from J, with 16 bases in between. CDR3 nucleotides: TGTGCCAGCCTGGGGCAGGGTGGACCCTACGAGCAGTACTTC. Its protein product is CASLGQGGPYEQYF.

This sequence joins TRBV11-2 and TRBJ1-1; 9 bases fit TRBD1. This CDR3 comprises 15 residues. Germline V gives CDR1 SGHAT, CDR2 FQNNGV. The junction had 9 bases not matched to a gene; V was cut back by 5 bases and J by 5 bases. The CDR3 DNA reads TGTGCCAGCAGCCTCTCGACAGGGGGTTGGACTGAAGCTTTCTTT. Residues: CASSLSTGGWTEAFF.

This sequence joins TRBV5-6 and TRBJ2-2; 8 bases line up with TRBD1. J was trimmed by 7 bases and V by 1 base; bases with no gene match: 9. The germline V gene has CDR1 SGHDT and CDR2 YYEEEE. The CDR3 totals 16 residues. This chain's CDR3 is CASSLWQGALVGELFF. The CDR3 bases are TGTGCCAGCAGCTTGTGGCAGGGGGCCCTCGTCGGGGAGCTGTTTTTT.

The chain recombines TRBV6-5 with TRBJ2-2; no reliable D call. V lost 7 bases, J lost 0 bases, and 9 bases lay in between. Per germline, CDR1 MNHEY and CDR2 SVGAGI. The CDR3 length is 14 residues. The CDR3 sequence is CASKTVANTGELFF. The CDR3 DNA sequence: TGTGCCAGCAAAACGGTCGCGAACACCGGGGAGCTGTTTTTT.

V usage is TRBV27 and J usage is TRBJ1-1; D possibly corresponds to TRBD1 (5 bases). Trimming left V 6 bases short and J 4 bases short, with 12 bases between. Germline V gene sequence: CDR1 MNHEY, CDR2 SMNVEV (reference sequence). CDR3 length equals 13 residues. CDR3 DNA sequence: TGTGCCAGCAGCCAGGGTAGAGGCACTGAAGCTTTCTTT. This translates into CASSQGRGTEAFF.

The rearrangement joins TRBV7-9 to TRBJ2-7; no reliable D call. This CDR3 spans 12 amino acids. Trimming took off 1 base at V and 6 bases at J, with 7 bases between the two ends. Germline loops: CDR1 SEHNR, CDR2 FQNEAQ (reference sequence). CDR3 sequence (DNA): TGTGCCAGCAGCTTAGAAGGGATCGAGCAGTACTTC. This encodes CASSLEGIEQYF.

The chain has TRBV5-4 and TRBJ1-2; TRBD1 matches 8 bases. V gave up 4 bases and J gave up 0 bases; unmatched junction bases: 8. The CDR3 is 16 residues long. Germline CDR1 reads SGHNT; CDR2 reads YYREEE (reference sequence). CDR3 amino acids: CASSPGGQASNYGYTF. In DNA, the CDR3 is TGTGCCAGCAGCCCGGGGGGACAGGCGTCTAACTATGGCTACACCTTC.

Here the CDR3 DNA reads TGTGCCAGCAGTGAATGGGCAGGGGGTTACGAGAAACTGTTTTTT. This translates into CASSEWAGGYEKLFF. The chain couples TRBV6-1 to TRBJ1-4; 7 bases agree with TRBD1. The V gene's germline CDR1 is MNHNS and CDR2 SASEGT. Trimming took 2 bases from V and 11 from J; bases not matched to a gene: 11. The CDR3 loop spans 15 amino acids.

The chain employs TRBV18 and TRBJ2-1; D is unresolved. With 3 bases removed from V and 9 bases from J, the gap between germline ends came to 15 bases. The CDR3 runs 14 residues. Germline CDR1 reads KGHSH; CDR2 reads LQKENI. CDR3 DNA: TGTGCCAGCTCACCCCGATTTAGCAATCGTGAGCAGTTCTTC. It translates to CASSPRFSNREQFF.

The V gene is TRBV19, the J gene TRBJ2-5; TRBD1 agrees at 7 bases. Losses at the gene ends were 6 bases for V and 3 bases for J; bases not matched to a gene: 4. This CDR3 is 13 amino acids long. CDR1 is LNHDA, CDR2 SQIVND, per germline (reference sequence). CDR3 in DNA: TGTGCCAGTAGGACCGGGACAGAAGAGACCCAGTACTTC. Amino acids: CASRTGTEETQYF.

This clone appeared a single time. Other DNA sequences in this sample translate to the same CDR3. The chain recombines TRBV9 with TRBJ2-7, with 8 positions matching TRBD1. CDR1 is SGDLS and CDR2 is YYNGEE in the germline V gene. V was pared by 2 bases and J by 2 bases, with 3 bases of the junction left unmatched. The CDR3 runs to 14 residues. The DNA of the CDR3 is TGTGCCAGCAGCGTGGGGACAGGCACCTACGAGCAGTACTTC. Translating gives CASSVGTGTYEQYF.

This clone was detected a few times. V and J are TRBV19 and TRBJ2-5, with D perhaps TRBD1 (6 bases). CDR3 size: 14 residues. Trimming pared 6 bases from V and 2 bases from J, leaving 13 bases between. Germline V lookup: CDR1 LNHDA, CDR2 SQIVND (reference sequence). The CDR3 here is CASSDRDKQETQYF. CDR3 DNA: TGTGCCAGTAGCGATCGGGACAAGCAAGAGACCCAGTACTTC.

The V and J genes are TRBV11-2 and TRBJ2-1; possibly TRBD2 for D (6 bases). The V and J ends lost 2 bases and 2 bases respectively, with 16 bases between them. The CDR3 spans 17 residues. The germline gives CDR1 SGHAT, CDR2 FQNNGV. The CDR3 spells CASSLLRRREAYNEQFF. The CDR3, as DNA: TGTGCCAGCAGCTTACTCCGGAGGAGGGAGGCCTACAATGAGCAGTTCTTC.

The chain employs TRBV5-1 and TRBJ2-7, with D uncertain. There are 12 residues in the CDR3. V lost 7 bases, J lost 6 bases, and 14 bases lay in between. Germline V lookup: CDR1 SGHRS, CDR2 YFSETQ. The DNA for the CDR3 is TGCGCCAGCGGCCCGGATCCGTTCGAGCAGTACTTC. Translation: CASGPDPFEQYF.

The V gene is TRBV23-1, the J gene TRBJ2-7; tentative D call: TRBD1 (6 bases). TRBV23-1 is placed among ORFs of uncertain function. CDR3 size: 17 residues. V lost 2 bases to trimming and J lost 2 bases, with 19 bases between them. The DNA of the CDR3 is TGCGCCAGCAGTCAACCCCGTGGGGGCCACCAGACCTACGAGCAGTACTTC. Translation gives CASSQPRGGHQTYEQYF.

This clone was recorded once. This chain joins TRBV5-6 and TRBJ2-6, with 7 bases that match TRBD1. Germline V gene sequence: CDR1 SGHDT, CDR2 YYEEEE. CDR3 length: 14 amino acids. Losses at the gene ends were 5 bases for V and 9 bases for J; bases not matched to a gene: 8. This CDR3 is CASSPTGTDNVLTF. The CDR3, as DNA: TGTGCCAGCAGTCCGACGGGGACAGACAACGTCCTGACTTTC.

This clone was detected once. The chain employs TRBV7-9 and TRBJ2-5, with unresolved D. The CDR3 spans 11 residues. Deletions cut 4 bases from V and 1 base from J, with 1 base between. The germline gives CDR1 SEHNR, CDR2 FQNEAQ (reference sequence). As DNA, the CDR3 is TGTGCCAGCAGCTCCCAAGAGACCCAGTACTTC. This sequence encodes CASSSQETQYF.

The chain joins TRBV6-5 to TRBJ2-7; D remains ambiguous. The CDR3 consists of 15 residues. Trimming stripped 2 bases from V and 2 bases from J, with 13 bases between. Per germline, CDR1 MNHEY and CDR2 SVGAGI. CDR3 sequence: CASSYKYTTTYEQYF. CDR3 nucleotides: TGTGCCAGCAGTTACAAGTACACTACTACCTACGAGCAGTACTTC.